This TCR beta chain was captured in a study of technical replicates of blood from several donors. The protocol was immunoSEQ multiplex PCR, while the TCRdb copy is restricted to in-frame clones and leaves out a portion. The sample has nearly 80,000 clones; 80% to 95% are singletons. The CDR3 consists of 18 residues. The germline CDR1 and CDR2 sequences are SGDLS and YYNGEE. With 3 bases clipped from V and 4 bases from J, the junction kept 18 bases outside the gene matches. The sequence came from a human donor in good health. The chain carries TRBV9 and TRBJ1-2, with 7 positions matching TRBD1. The source material was T cells isolated from PBMCs. CDR3 residues: CASSANSITGAYPYGYTF. CDR3 bases: TGTGCCAGCAGCGCTAACAGTATTACAGGGGCTTATCCCTATGGCTACACCTTC.